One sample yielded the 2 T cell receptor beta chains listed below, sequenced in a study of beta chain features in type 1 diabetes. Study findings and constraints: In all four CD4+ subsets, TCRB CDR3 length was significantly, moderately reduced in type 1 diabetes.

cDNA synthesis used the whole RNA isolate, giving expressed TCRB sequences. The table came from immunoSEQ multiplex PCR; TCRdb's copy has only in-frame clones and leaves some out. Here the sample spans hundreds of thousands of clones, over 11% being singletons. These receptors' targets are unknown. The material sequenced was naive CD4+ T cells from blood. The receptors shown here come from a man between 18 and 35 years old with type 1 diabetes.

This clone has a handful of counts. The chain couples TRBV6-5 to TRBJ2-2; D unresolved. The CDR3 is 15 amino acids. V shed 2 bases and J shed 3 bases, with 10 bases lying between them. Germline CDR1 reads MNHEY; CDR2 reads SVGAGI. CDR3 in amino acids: CASSYRTPDTGELFF. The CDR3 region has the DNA TGTGCCAGCAGTTACCGCACCCCTGACACCGGGGAGCTGTTTTTT.

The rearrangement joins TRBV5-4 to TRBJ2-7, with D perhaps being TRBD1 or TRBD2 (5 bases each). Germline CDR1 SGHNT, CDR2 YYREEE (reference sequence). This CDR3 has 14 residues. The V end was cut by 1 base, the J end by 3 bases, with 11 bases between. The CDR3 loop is CASSLRDGHYEQYF. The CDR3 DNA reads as TGTGCCAGCAGCTTGCGGGACGGACACTACGAGCAGTACTTC. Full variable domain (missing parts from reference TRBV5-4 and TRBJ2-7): ETGVTQSPTHLIKTRGQQVTLRCSSQSGHNTVSWYQQALGQGPQFIFQYYREEENGRGNFPPRFSGLQFPNYSSELNVNALELDDSALYLCASSLRDGHYEQYFGPGTRLTVT.